This TCR beta chain derives from a study of cytomegalovirus exposure and HLA in healthy donors. Broader study findings: Altogether, some 160 TCR beta chains were recorded as cytomegalovirus-associated.

Among the 120 subjects of the validation cohort, separate from the approximately 700-subject first cohort, were the donors. To note about this clone: The antigen remains unidentified.

The ends were cut back, 2 bases at V and 6 bases at J, with 13 bases in the middle. The CDR3 runs 14 residues. CDR1 and CDR2 from the germline V gene are LNHDA and SQIVND (reference sequence). The protocol was immunoSEQ multiplex PCR, while the TCRdb copy is restricted to in-frame clones and leaves out a portion. The repertoire holds tens of thousands of clones, approximately 84% seen once, with roughly an eighth in the top ten. The TCR comes from a woman younger than 30 in good health and CMV-seropositive. The source material was PBMCs. This chain connects TRBV19 to TRBJ1-2; TRBD1 is a possible D gene (6 bases). CDR3 amino acids: CASSISRQVHGYTF. The CDR3, as DNA: TGTGCCAGTAGTATATCACGACAGGTGCATGGCTACACCTTC.